This TCR beta chain was sequenced in a study of CXCR3-negative and CXCR3-positive naive CD8 T cells. A note on this clonotype: What it binds is not known.

It was by 5' RACE with UMI labels that the TRB cDNA libraries were prepared. TCRdb reprocessed the 5' RACE reads, with one entry per CDR3 protein and no DNA. The sample has about 85,000 distinct CDR3 sequences, and its top ten clones hold 0.82%. General study findings and limits: Across naive subsets, surface CD5 expression was comparable, and TCR strength was inferred from properties of the TRB CDR3. CXCR3 levels fell partly with cryopreservation; most assays relied on fresh PBMCs. CXCR3-positive naive cells had more hydrophobic TRB CDR3s than CXCR3-negative naive cells.

The CDR3 consists of 13 residues. Per germline, CDR1 SEHNR and CDR2 FQNEAQ (reference sequence). Within the CD8+ T cell compartment, naive cells were CD45RO-CCR7+CD27+CD95-. The chain has TRBV7-9 and TRBJ2-7. This receptor was taken from a human donor in good health. Some clones in this sample may be carry-over from other donors' samples. The sequenced sample consisted of naive CXCR3+ CD8+ T cells from blood. Subset: CD45RO-CCR7+CD27+CD95- naive CD8+ T cells expressing CXCR3 (TNR3+). The chain's CDR3 is CASSPILSYEQYF.